The source of this TCR beta chain is a study of blood T cells in healthy people across ages. Using a J-beta primer mix together with a sample-barcoded 5' primer, a second PCR was run for about 7 to 12 cycles. MiXCR, run by TCRdb on the 5' RACE reads, gives a single entry per CDR3 protein. The table shows 1.5 million to 2 million distinct CDR3 sequences, with around half occurring only once. Germline V gene lookup returns CDR1 MDHEN and CDR2 SYDVKM. The CDR3 runs 15 residues. Trimming stripped 4 bases from V and 3 bases from J, with 15 bases between. Donors were systemically healthy Caucasian individuals from Russia aged 6 to 90 years.

V gene TRBV28 combines with J gene TRBJ2-5; no clear D gene. The sequencing input was blood. This clonotype was obtained from a woman between 40 and 50 years old in good health. CDR3: CASSSPRMAEETQYF. Written as DNA, the CDR3 is TGTGCCAGCAGTTCCCCACGGATGGCAGAAGAGACCCAGTACTTC.